This TCR beta chain is drawn from a study of blood T cell repertoires in COVID-19. The wider study: Some COVID-19 samples were acute and others convalescent; all came from the United States, Italy and Spain. The analysed material was cDNA or gDNA that came from T cells, B-cell-depleted T cells, or PBMCs.

As handled by the study authors: Amplification from reference gene primers served as the basis for estimated nucleated cell counts. The data were produced by immunoSEQ multiplex PCR, yet TCRdb's version contains in-frame clones alone and is incomplete. V and J calls and clone size are copied from that table; D and trimming were computed from the DNA. The sample has under 300,000 clones; around nine tenths are singletons. The germline CDR1 and CDR2 sequences are MNHEY and SMNVEV (reference sequence). This CDR3 is built from 16 residues. Trimming cost V 0 bases and J 4 bases; bases outside gene matches: 9.

Sample: peripheral blood. The chain joins TRBV27 to TRBJ2-7; 7 bases line up with TRBD2. This TCR derives from a man aged 45-65 years with acute or convalescent COVID-19. The CDR3 DNA is TGTGCCAGCAGTTTATCTGCGGGGGAGTTCTCATACGAGCAGTACTTC. This codes for CASSLSAGEFSYEQYF.